The 5 T cell receptor beta chains listed next were all sequenced from one sample in a study of Ad26.COV2.S vaccination and SARS-CoV-2 variants. The treatment denotes: about 20 received Ad26.COV2.S at low or high dose, single or two shots; about 5 received placebo; per-sample allocation not given. The samples date from day 63 after the first vaccine or placebo injection. The data were produced by immunoSEQ multiplex PCR, yet TCRdb's version contains in-frame clones alone and is incomplete. The sample consists of roughly 330,000 clones, about nine tenths of them appearing once. The sequencing here drew on peripheral blood, taken in a trial of Ad26.COV2.S vaccine versus placebo. All receptors derive from a person aged 18 to 59 who received the Ad26.COV2.S COVID-19 vaccine or a placebo.

The table lists this clone with a few counts. V gene TRBV7-9 combines with J gene TRBJ1-5; D may be TRBD1 (5 bases). The V end was cut by 1 base, the J end by 2 bases, with 12 bases between. This CDR3 spans 16 amino acids. Germline V gene lookup returns CDR1 SEHNR and CDR2 FQNEAQ (reference sequence). Here the CDR3 reads CASSLGVGVGNQPQHF. The CDR3 nucleotides are TGTGCCAGCAGCTTAGGAGTGGGGGTGGGCAATCAGCCCCAGCATTTT.

The chain joins TRBV7-3 to TRBJ1-5; D is uncertain. Germline CDR1 SGHTA, CDR2 FQGTGA. V lost 5 bases and J lost 0, with 11 bases in between. CDR3 length: 15 residues. CDR3 in amino acids: CASSHTVGSNQPQHF. DNA of the CDR3: TGTGCCAGCAGCCATACTGTGGGTAGCAATCAGCCCCAGCATTTT.

The rearrangement joins TRBV5-1 to TRBJ2-5, with D maybe TRBD2 (5 bases). This CDR3 contains 16 residues. V was trimmed by 8 bases and J by 4 bases, leaving 24 bases between them. Per the germline V gene, CDR1 is SGHRS and CDR2 is YFSETQ. CDR3 sequence reads: CASGITLGSGLETQYF. CDR3 in DNA: TGCGCCAGTGGGATCACTCTAGGTTCGGGATTAGAGACCCAGTACTTC.

The chain recombines TRBV5-1 with TRBJ2-3; maybe TRBD2 (7 bases). CDR3 length: 18 amino acids. Trimming pared 1 base from V and 0 bases from J, leaving 18 bases between. The germline CDR1 and CDR2 sequences are SGHRS and YFSETQ. The CDR3 region has the DNA TGCGCCAGCAGCTTGCCGGGGGGCCCATTCTCTAGCACAGATACGCAGTATTTT. Translated: CASSLPGGPFSSTDTQYF. The variable domain in full, completed from reference TRBV5-1 and TRBJ2-3, reads KAGVTQTPRYLIKTRGQQVTLSCSPISGHRSVSWYQQTPGQGLQFLFEYFSETQRNKGNFPGRFSGRQFSNSRSEMNVSTLELGDSALYLCASSLPGGPFSSTDTQYFGPGTRLTVL.

The V call is TRBV7-2, the J call TRBJ2-5, with 12 bases fitting TRBD2. The CDR3 is made up of 17 amino acids. Germline-derived CDR1 and CDR2 are SGHTA and FQGNSA. V lost 3 bases and J lost 2; bases outside the gene matches: 7. The CDR3 bases are TGTGCCAGCAGCTTGACTAGCGGGGGAGGGGGTCAAGAGACCCAGTACTTC. Its translation is CASSLTSGGGGQETQYF.